This T cell receptor beta chain is from a study of beta chain features in type 1 diabetes. This CDR3 has 15 residues. The germline V and J ends were trimmed by 0 bases and 1 base, with 8 bases remaining between them. The germline V gene encodes CDR1 SGHRS and CDR2 YFSETQ. Whole-study results and caveats: It was possible that PCR favored shorter templates, equally so in patients and controls. The naive, central memory and Treg TCRB repertoires looked more alike in patients than they did in healthy donors.

A remark on this clone: The antigen remains undetermined.

Expressed TCRB transcripts got sequenced, as all isolated RNA was reverse transcribed. Some clones are missing from TCRdb's copy, which holds only in-frame ones; the method was immunoSEQ multiplex PCR. The data hold around 150,000 clones, with 8.1% observed a single time. The sequenced material came from central memory CD4+ T cells from blood. The sequence derives from a man between 18 and 29 years old in good health. This chain links TRBV5-1 with TRBJ1-3; tentatively, D is TRBD1 (6 bases). The CDR3 is CASSLAGTSGNTIYF. DNA of the CDR3: TGCGCCAGCAGCTTGGCCGGGACATCTGGAAACACCATATATTTT.